Presented here are 25 T cell receptor beta chains from one specimen sequenced in a study of cytomegalovirus exposure and HLA in healthy donors. 60 Vbeta and 13 Jbeta primers were used in PCR. The method was immunoSEQ multiplex PCR; TCRdb's version includes in-frame clones alone and lacks a portion of them. Of approximately 79,000 clones listed, 60% to 80% are singletons. Sequenced sample: PBMCs. The receptor set was obtained from a woman in her thirties or forties in good health and CMV-seropositive.

The chain couples TRBV7-2 to TRBJ1-1; 10 bases are shared with TRBD1. CDR1 SGHTA and CDR2 FQGNSA come from the germline V gene. CDR3 length equals 14 residues. Trimming took 5 bases from V and 4 from J; bases not matched to a gene: 4. In DNA form, the CDR3 reads TGTGCCAGCAGCGCCGGGACAGGGGCCACTGAAGCTTTCTTT. As protein: CASSAGTGATEAFF.

The chain has TRBV19 and TRBJ2-5; TRBD1 agrees at 9 bases. V lost 9 bases to trimming and J lost 5 bases; unmatched junction nucleotides: 7. The CDR3 is 13 residues long. Germline values: CDR1 LNHDA, CDR2 SQIVND (reference sequence). The DNA of the CDR3 is TGTGCCAGCAACAGGGGGCGAGGGGAGACCCAGTACTTC. This sequence encodes CASNRGRGETQYF.

This clone came up a few times. This chain connects TRBV30 to TRBJ1-1; 7 nucleotides align to TRBD1. Germline V gives CDR1 GTSNPN, CDR2 SVGIG (reference sequence). CDR3 length equals 13 residues. V lost 3 bases to trimming and J lost 7 bases; unmatched junction nucleotides: 8. The CDR3 spells CAWRPQGSREAFF. DNA for the CDR3: TGTGCCTGGAGGCCACAGGGGTCCCGTGAAGCTTTCTTT.

V gene TRBV29-1 combines with J gene TRBJ1-1; 10 nucleotides agree with TRBD1. J gave up 0 bases and V 4 bases, and 5 bases lay outside the gene matches. Germline V lookup: CDR1 SQVTM, CDR2 ANQGSEA. The CDR3 has 15 amino acids. For the CDR3, the DNA is TGCAGCGTTGCCGACAGGGGGCGGTTGAACACTGAAGCTTTCTTT. Translated: CSVADRGRLNTEAFF.

The V and J genes are TRBV7-8 and TRBJ2-1, with 16 bases fitting TRBD2. V lost 1 base and J lost 7; bases outside the gene matches: 13. The CDR3 contains 20 residues. Germline V gene lookup returns CDR1 SGHVS and CDR2 FQNEAQ. For the CDR3, the DNA is TGTGCCAGCAGCTTAGTGGCGGGACTAGCGGGGGGGCCCAGTTTGAATGAGCAGTTCTTC. Protein product: CASSLVAGLAGGPSLNEQFF.

The chain uses TRBV5-1 and TRBJ2-7, with 8 bases that match TRBD2. V gave up 3 bases and J gave up 2 bases; unmatched junction bases: 10. This CDR3 spans 16 amino acids. Germline-derived CDR1 and CDR2 are SGHRS and YFSETQ. For the CDR3, the DNA is TGCGCCAGCAGCTCTTCCGGGACTAGAACCACCTACGAGCAGTACTTC. Translated: CASSSSGTRTTYEQYF. Drawing the rest from reference TRBV5-1 and TRBJ2-7, the complete variable domain is KAGVTQTPRYLIKTRGQQVTLSCSPISGHRSVSWYQQTPGQGLQFLFEYFSETQRNKGNFPGRFSGRQFSNSRSEMNVSTLELGDSALYLCASSSSGTRTTYEQYFGPGTRLTVT.

This clone was observed at least ten times. The genes are TRBV6-1 and TRBJ1-5; D may be TRBD1 (5 bases). Per the germline V gene, CDR1 is MNHNS and CDR2 is SASEGT. The V end was cut by 6 bases, the J end by 7 bases, with 16 bases between. The length of the CDR3 is 14 residues. The CDR3 reads CASSRLGQHQPQHF. In DNA form, the CDR3 reads TGTGCCAGCAGCCGATTGGGGCAGCACCAGCCCCAGCATTTT.

The rearrangement links TRBV5-4 to TRBJ2-5; TRBD2 might be the D (5 bases). This CDR3 has 13 amino acids. Trimming shortened V by 4 bases and J by 9 bases, and 16 bases separated the two germline ends. Germline-derived CDR1 and CDR2 are SGHNT and YYREEE (reference sequence). CDR3 sequence reads: CASSLDSRRSQYF. Written as DNA, the CDR3 is TGTGCCAGCAGCCTGGACTCTCGTAGATCCCAGTACTTC. The whole variable domain, filled in from reference TRBV5-4 and TRBJ2-5, reads ETGVTQSPTHLIKTRGQQVTLRCSSQSGHNTVSWYQQALGQGPQFIFQYYREEENGRGNFPPRFSGLQFPNYSSELNVNALELDDSALYLCASSLDSRRSQYFGPGTRLLVL.

The V call is TRBV11-3, the J call TRBJ2-3; 8 bases fit TRBD2. This CDR3 is built from 16 residues. Germline V CDR1 and CDR2: SGHNT, YENEEA. After removal of 5 bases from V and 5 bases from J, the junction contained 12 bases not matched to a gene. The chain's CDR3 is CASSPSHGGGGDTQYF. CDR3 sequence (DNA): TGTGCCAGCAGCCCGAGCCACGGGGGGGGTGGAGATACGCAGTATTTT.

The genes are TRBV18 and TRBJ2-1, with D possibly matching TRBD1 (6 bases). CDR3 length equals 12 residues. V lost 8 bases and J lost 8, with 13 bases in between. Germline V CDR1 and CDR2: KGHSH, LQKENI. The CDR3 sequence is CASGQHRDEQFF. The CDR3 DNA follows: TGTGCCAGCGGACAGCATCGGGATGAGCAGTTCTTC.

The table lists this clone with a count of one. V and J are TRBV7-9 and TRBJ2-5; possibly TRBD1 for D (5 bases). Germline lookup yields CDR1 SEHNR and CDR2 FQNEAQ (reference sequence). CDR3 length: 16 residues. Trimming cost V 5 bases and J 1 base, with 17 bases left between them. Here the CDR3 reads CASSRKFSTAQETQYF. CDR3 DNA: TGTGCCAGCAGCCGGAAATTTTCGACAGCCCAAGAGACCCAGTACTTC.

This chain uses TRBV11-2 with TRBJ2-1; TRBD1 matches 7 bases. CDR3 length: 16 residues. The J segment lost 5 bases and the V segment lost 4 bases, leaving 11 bases of the junction unmatched. Germline CDR1 is SGHAT and CDR2 is FQNNGV. The CDR3 loop is CASSSGTAISDNEQFF. CDR3 sequence (DNA): TGTGCCAGCAGCTCGGGGACAGCCATCTCGGACAATGAGCAGTTCTTC.

The V call is TRBV11-2, the J call TRBJ2-2; TRBD1 matches at 7 bases. V was clipped by 5 bases and J by 1 base; unmatched bases: 7. The CDR3 extends over 16 amino acids. CDR1 and CDR2 from the germline V gene are SGHAT and FQNNGV. CDR3 nucleotide sequence: TGTGCCAGCAGCAACCCAGGGGGACAGAACACCGGGGAGCTGTTTTTT. This sequence encodes CASSNPGGQNTGELFF.

The gene calls are TRBV4-1 and TRBJ2-1, with 10 bases that match TRBD2. Germline V gene data show CDR1 as MGHRA and CDR2 as YSYEKL. J was trimmed by 4 bases and V by 0 bases; bases with no gene match: 6. The CDR3 runs to 17 residues. The CDR3 is CASSQDAGLADYNEQFF. The CDR3, as DNA: TGCGCCAGCAGCCAAGATGCAGGACTAGCGGATTACAATGAGCAGTTCTTC.

The V and J genes are TRBV10-3 and TRBJ1-1; no firm D call. This CDR3 region has 13 residues. Germline CDR1 ENHRY, CDR2 SYGVKD. The V end lost 6 bases, the J end lost 1 base, and 9 bases lay between the germline ends. The CDR3 sequence: CAIRTLGNTEAFF. The CDR3 bases are TGTGCCATCAGGACACTAGGGAACACTGAAGCTTTCTTT.

The chain combines TRBV5-5 with TRBJ2-5; 9 bases line up with TRBD2. The CDR3 length is 16 residues. The V and J ends lost 0 bases and 5 bases, in that order; junction bases with no gene match: 8. Germline V lookup: CDR1 SGHKS, CDR2 YYEKEE (reference sequence). CDR3 sequence: CASSLVSGRRSETQYF. The DNA of the CDR3 is TGTGCCAGCAGCTTGGTTAGCGGGAGAAGGAGCGAGACCCAGTACTTC. Based on the CDR3 plus reference TRBV5-5 and TRBJ2-5, the full variable domain is DAGVTQSPTHLIKTRGQQVTLRCSPISGHKSVSWYQQVLGQGPQFIFQYYEKEERGRGNFPDRFSARQFPNYSSELNVNALLLGDSALYLCASSLVSGRRSETQYFGPGTRLLVL.

The chain recombines TRBV15 with TRBJ2-2; TRBD1 is a possible D gene (6 bases). There are 16 residues in the CDR3. CDR1 LNHNV and CDR2 YYDKDF come from the germline V gene (reference sequence). V lost 1 base and J 5 bases, leaving 14 bases between the germline ends. For the CDR3, the DNA is TGTGCCACCAGCAGAGTTTCAGGGGTTAGGACCGGGGAGCTGTTTTTT. This sequence encodes CATSRVSGVRTGELFF.

The rearrangement uses TRBV6-4 and TRBJ2-1; TRBD2 matches 9 bases. Germline CDR1 and CDR2: MRHNA and SNTAGT. The J segment lost 6 bases and the V segment lost 6 bases, leaving 12 bases of the junction unmatched. The CDR3 has 16 amino acids. CDR3 region: CASSLVAGVMSNEQFF. Here the CDR3 DNA reads TGTGCCAGCAGCCTCGTAGCGGGAGTCATGAGCAATGAGCAGTTCTTC.

J is TRBJ1-1 and V is TRBV7-3, with D possibly matching TRBD1 (6 bases). V was pared by 6 bases and J by 4 bases, with 12 bases between. The CDR3 consists of 13 residues. Looked up from germline, CDR1 is SGHTA and CDR2 is FQGTGA. CDR3: CASSVGAGTEAFF. DNA of the CDR3: TGTGCCAGCAGTGTGGGGGCTGGCACTGAAGCTTTCTTT.

The chain joins TRBV2 to TRBJ2-3; perhaps TRBD2 as D (6 bases). V dropped 8 bases and J dropped 0 bases, with 9 bases sitting between them. The CDR3 runs 13 residues. Germline CDR1 reads SNHLY; CDR2 reads FYNNEI. The CDR3 loop reads CASLRESTDTQYF. CDR3 nucleotides: TGTGCCAGCCTACGGGAGAGCACAGATACGCAGTATTTT.

The sample holds a few counts of this clone. The rearrangement joins TRBV28 to TRBJ2-1; 11 bases map to TRBD1. Germline trimming cut 2 bases from V and 4 bases from J; bases unmatched to any gene: 4. The CDR3 runs to 16 residues. Per the germline V gene, CDR1 is MDHEN and CDR2 is SYDVKM. CDR3 coding DNA: TGTGCCAGCAGTTTAAGTGGGACAGGGGGTTACAATGAGCAGTTCTTC. Translated: CASSLSGTGGYNEQFF.

This clone was observed a handful of times. The chain couples TRBV30 to TRBJ1-2, with D tentatively TRBD1 (6 bases). CDR1 and CDR2 (germline): GTSNPN, SVGIG (reference sequence). The CDR3 contains 13 residues. V was cut by 3 bases and J by 4 bases, with 12 bases left in between. The CDR3 is CAWRADSFYGYTF. The CDR3 bases are TGTGCCTGGAGGGCGGACAGCTTCTATGGCTACACCTTC.

This clone came up a few times. The chain is built from TRBV5-4 and TRBJ1-1, with 7 bases lining up with TRBD1. The CDR3 spans 14 residues. V trimming: 4 bases; J trimming: 1 base; junction bases outside the gene matches: 4. The germline V gene encodes CDR1 SGHNT and CDR2 YYREEE (reference sequence). This CDR3 is CASSGTVGNTEAFF. The CDR3 DNA is TGTGCCAGCAGCGGGACAGTGGGGAACACTGAAGCTTTCTTT.

The table lists this clone with a few counts. The chain employs TRBV6-1 and TRBJ1-1; D is perhaps TRBD1 (5 bases). The CDR3 has 16 amino acids. V lost 1 base and J lost 8, with 20 bases in between. The germline CDR1 and CDR2 sequences are MNHNS and SASEGT. CDR3 nucleotides: TGTGCCAGCAGTGAAGGTGCAGGGTACCCTCGGGGGGAAGCTTTCTTT. Amino acids: CASSEGAGYPRGEAFF.

The chain has TRBV28 and TRBJ1-2; 7 bases agree with TRBD1. Germline CDR1 is MDHEN and CDR2 is SYDVKM. The CDR3 consists of 12 residues. The V segment lost 11 bases and the J segment 0 bases; nucleotides outside the gene matches: 3. Here the CDR3 DNA reads TGTGCCTCGGGACAGTCTAACTATGGCTACACCTTC. It encodes CASGQSNYGYTF.